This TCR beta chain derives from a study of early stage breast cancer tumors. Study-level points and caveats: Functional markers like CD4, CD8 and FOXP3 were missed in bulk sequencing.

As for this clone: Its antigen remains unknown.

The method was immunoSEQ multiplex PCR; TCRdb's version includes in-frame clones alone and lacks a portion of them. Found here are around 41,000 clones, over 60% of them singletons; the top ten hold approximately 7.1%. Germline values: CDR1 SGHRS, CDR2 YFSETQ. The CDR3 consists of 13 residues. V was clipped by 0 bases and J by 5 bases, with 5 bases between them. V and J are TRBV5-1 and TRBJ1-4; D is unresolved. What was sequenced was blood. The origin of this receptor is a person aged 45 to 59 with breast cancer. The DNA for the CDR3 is TGCGCCAGCAGCTTGGCCACAAATGAAAAACTGTTTTTT. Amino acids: CASSLATNEKLFF.